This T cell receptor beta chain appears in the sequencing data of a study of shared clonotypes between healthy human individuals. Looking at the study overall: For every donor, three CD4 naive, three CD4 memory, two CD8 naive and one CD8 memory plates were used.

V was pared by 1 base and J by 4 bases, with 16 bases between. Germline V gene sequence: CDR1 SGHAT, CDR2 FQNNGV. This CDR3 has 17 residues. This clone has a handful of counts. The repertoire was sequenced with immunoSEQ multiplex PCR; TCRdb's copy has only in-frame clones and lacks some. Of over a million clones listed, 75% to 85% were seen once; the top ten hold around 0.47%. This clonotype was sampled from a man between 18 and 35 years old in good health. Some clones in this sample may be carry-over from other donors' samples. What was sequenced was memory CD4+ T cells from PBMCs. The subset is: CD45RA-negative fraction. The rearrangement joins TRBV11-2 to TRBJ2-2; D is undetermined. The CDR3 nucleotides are TGTGCCAGCAGCTTAGGAACGACCCAACGTGGCACCGGGGAGCTGTTTTTT. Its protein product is CASSLGTTQRGTGELFF.